This T cell receptor (beta chain) was identified in a study of CD8 T cells in Susac syndrome. The RNA input was about 0.5 to 1 ug, and it was reverse transcribed with random hexamers. TCRdb passed the immunoSEQ multiplex PCR reads through MiXCR, listing each CDR3 protein once. The profile shows 140,000 or so distinct CDR3 sequences, approximately 95% of them singletons. The J segment lost 0 bases and the V segment lost 4 bases, leaving 2 bases of the junction unmatched. The CDR3 contains 14 residues. The germline gives CDR1 LNHDA, CDR2 SQIVND (reference sequence). The sequence came from a human donor with multiple sclerosis. V and J are TRBV19 and TRBJ1-1, with TRBD1 matching 7 bases. Sequenced material: CD4+ T cells from PBMCs. CDR3 region: CASSTDRLNTEAFF. For the CDR3, the DNA is TGTGCCAGTAGTACGGACAGGTTGAACACTGAAGCTTTCTTT.